The 10 T cell receptor beta chains given below trace back to one sample, sequenced in a study of blood T cell repertoires in COVID-19. Assay: immunoSEQ multiplex PCR; the TCRdb copy retains only in-frame clones and omits some. The data hold tens of thousands of clones, with 85% to 95% observed a single time. The sample taken for sequencing was peripheral blood. These receptor sequences come from an older woman with active COVID-19.

This clone has only one observation. The chain is built from TRBV7-8 and TRBJ2-5, with D perhaps matching TRBD2 (6 bases). This CDR3 has 13 residues. The ends were cut back, 5 bases at V and 5 bases at J, with 12 bases in the middle. Germline CDR1 reads SGHVS; CDR2 reads FQNEAQ. CDR3 DNA sequence: TGTGCCAGCAGCCAAAGGAGGGGCGAGACCCAGTACTTC. Its protein is CASSQRRGETQYF.

This chain joins TRBV4-3 and TRBJ1-1, with TRBD1 as a possible D gene (6 bases). This CDR3 has 14 residues. Germline V gene lookup returns CDR1 LGHNA and CDR2 YSLEER. V was trimmed by 5 bases and J by 5 bases, leaving 15 bases between them. The CDR3: CASSSAGASTEAFF. For the CDR3, the DNA is TGCGCCAGCAGCAGTGCGGGGGCGAGTACTGAAGCTTTCTTT.

The chain carries TRBV28 and TRBJ1-6; unclear D gene. Germline-derived CDR1 and CDR2 are MDHEN and SYDVKM. V gave up 5 bases and J gave up 6 bases, with 11 bases separating them. This CDR3 contains 14 residues. Written as DNA, the CDR3 is TGTGCCAGCAGTCCCCGGAGCGGTAATTCACCCCTCCACTTT. Translation: CASSPRSGNSPLHF.

The rearrangement links TRBV28 to TRBJ1-3; 7 bases align to TRBD1. V lost 6 bases and J lost 0; bases outside the gene matches: 8. This CDR3 contains 16 residues. Looked up from germline, CDR1 is MDHEN and CDR2 is SYDVKM. The CDR3 protein is CASSAGGYFSGNTIYF. CDR3 coding DNA: TGTGCCAGCAGCGCAGGGGGATACTTCTCTGGAAACACCATATATTTT.

The chain combines TRBV18 with TRBJ2-5, with 8 bases aligning to TRBD2. The length of the CDR3 is 14 residues. The germline CDR1 and CDR2 sequences are KGHSH and LQKENI. The V gene end was trimmed by 5 bases and the J gene end by 5 bases; junction bases not matched to a gene: 7. The chain's CDR3 is CASSNSGDPETQYF. DNA for the CDR3: TGTGCCAGCTCAAATAGCGGGGACCCGGAGACCCAGTACTTC.

The genes are TRBV5-1 and TRBJ2-7; perhaps TRBD2 as D (5 bases). CDR3 length: 20 amino acids. CDR1 and CDR2 (germline): SGHRS, YFSETQ. V was trimmed by 0 bases and J by 3 bases, leaving 28 bases between them. DNA for the CDR3: TGCGCCAGCAGCTTGGGTAGCGTGGGCGCGGGTCGCCTTTTCCGCTACGAGCAGTACTTC. Its protein product is CASSLGSVGAGRLFRYEQYF.

The V and J genes are TRBV15 and TRBJ2-5; 7 positions agree with TRBD2. Germline V gene lookup returns CDR1 LNHNV and CDR2 YYDKDF (reference sequence). The CDR3 totals 16 residues. V shed 5 bases and J 7 bases; nucleotides not matched to a gene: 16. CDR3 region: CATSDPAGGRAGTQYF. DNA of the CDR3: TGTGCCACCAGCGATCCCGCCGGAGGGAGGGCCGGGACCCAGTACTTC. Complete variable domain (other parts from reference TRBV15 and TRBJ2-5): DAMVIQNPRYQVTQFGKPVTLSCSQTLNHNVMYWYQQKSSQAPKLLFHYYDKDFNNEADTPDNFQSRRPNTSFCFLDIRSPGLGDTAMYLCATSDPAGGRAGTQYFGPGTRLLVL.

This chain uses TRBV4-1 with TRBJ1-6, with TRBD1 matching over 8 bases. This CDR3 has 15 amino acids. V trimming: 5 bases; J trimming: 14 bases; junction bases outside the gene matches: 14. Germline loops: CDR1 MGHRA, CDR2 YSYEKL. The CDR3 bases are TGCGCCAGCAGCGAAGGGGCAGGGGGCGTAAAAGCCCTCCACTTT. As protein: CASSEGAGGVKALHF.

The rearrangement links TRBV10-2 to TRBJ2-1, with 9 nucleotides matching TRBD2. Germline CDR1 and CDR2: WSHSY and SAAADI. With 6 bases clipped from V and 2 bases from J, the junction kept 5 bases outside the gene matches. This CDR3 has 15 amino acids. The CDR3 DNA is TGCGCCAGCAGCTTTAGCGGGAGAACCTACAATGAGCAGTTCTTC. Translation: CASSFSGRTYNEQFF.

The V call is TRBV11-3, the J call TRBJ1-5, with D possibly being TRBD1 (6 bases). V dropped 5 bases and J dropped 3 bases, with 23 bases sitting between them. CDR1 SGHNT and CDR2 YENEEA come from the germline V gene. The CDR3 runs 18 residues. CDR3 bases: TGTGCCAGCAGCGGGCCCCGGGACACCAAATGGGCCAATCAGCCCCAGCATTTT. Protein sequence: CASSGPRDTKWANQPQHF.